This T cell receptor beta chain was captured by sequencing in a study of cytomegalovirus exposure and HLA in healthy donors (dated by TCRdb to 2015 to 2018). About the investigation overall: According to an earlier analysis of 550 to 700 of the donors, about 180 million T cells yielded some 110 million unique TCR beta sequences and 250 to 350 Gb of sequence data. Roughly 320 gigabases of sequencing data and around 85 million unique TCR sequences made up an early release that covered around 640 HLA-typed donors. Of the roughly 400 genotyped donors, roughly 80% fell in the genetic ancestry cluster associated with self-reported Caucasian donors. The study aimed to test whether signatures of past pathogen exposure could be identified by cataloging public T cell receptors. Using immunosequencing, the study profiled T cell repertoires from fewer than 850 subjects and related those repertoires to cytomegalovirus serostatus. In addition to the first cohort of 666 subjects, a separate validation cohort of some 120 different subjects was used. The study combined high-throughput TCR immunosequencing, statistical association of individual TCRs with disease status, and machine learning to predict cytomegalovirus infection status. A later analysis re-analyzed previously published TCR beta repertoires from 660 or so donors and added high-resolution HLA genotyping to study TCR occurrence patterns. The later analysis used no new phenotypic data to find candidate immune exposures, relying instead on TCR beta sequences and their occurrence across donors. To decide whether each TCR beta V gene segment behaved as functional or pseudogenic, an earlier analysis of some 570 of the donors relied on high-throughput TCR beta sequencing. Donor age, sex, ethnicity and CMV serostatus were compiled alongside the repertoire data. A later genetic analysis took genome-wide SNP genotypes for about 55% of the 666 donors and used that subset as a discovery cohort. All discovery cohort repertoires had been generated using a single sequencing platform. Both class I and class II loci were covered by HLA typing, at four-digit resolution. Typing coverage differed by locus: A, B, C, DRB1 and DQB1 were typed in about 629-630 donors, DQA1 in about 550, DPA1 in nearly 610, and DPB1 in 400 to 490. Roughly 5 DR-DQ haplotypes were treated as single units for association and clustering because of strong linkage in the cohort. Across approximately 400 genotyped donors of the cohort, an average of approximately 240,000 unique TCR beta nucleotide sequences per donor were sequenced, and roughly 20% of those sequences were non-productive. The paper's findings and limits, for the study overall: A cluster of highly shared sequence variants was judged likely to represent a technical artifact of the sequencing pipeline. At a false discovery rate of 0.05, a later analysis linked 15,000 to 20,000 TCR beta sequences to specific HLA alleles. Three of the identified cytomegalovirus-associated TCR beta chains were confirmed in vitro to be specific for cytomegalovirus antigens. Because counts were too low, approximately 15 rarely observed V segments, including chromosome 9 orphons, were excluded from the earlier analysis of 500 to 700 of the donors. A later analysis found that HLA-associated TCR beta chains were more clonally expanded and had lower generation probabilities than equally common non-associated chains. Most TCR sequences were observed very rarely across donors, whereas some public TCRs were present in many individuals. Cytomegalovirus status was reported to be diagnosed by the classifier with high specificity and sensitivity in both the original and validation cohorts. Correlated functional status among segregating V segments might be attributable to linkage disequilibrium, but an unknown experimental factor could not be ruled out. The authors suggested that the approach could potentially be generalized to other disease states and immunological phenotypes. CMV serostatus was the only immune exposure information available for the cohort. Only TCR beta chains were sequenced in this cohort, and the absence of alpha or paired-chain data limited detectable features. A later analysis reported that several top co-occurrence clusters appeared linked to parvovirus B19, influenza, CMV and Epstein-Barr virus. Assigning TCR associations to individual alleles was difficult when HLA alleles, especially DR and DQ, strongly co-occurred. Most CMV-associated TCR beta chains appeared to be HLA-restricted in a later analysis, and the HLA associations seemed to be driven largely by CMV exposure. In a later analysis, TCR association rates were found to vary across HLA loci, with the most associated TCRs seen for DRB1 alleles and the fewest for HLA-C alleles. A further reported finding was that TCR beta sequences accurately predicted the HLA-A and HLA-B alleles for most subjects in the first cohort. Some IMGT-functional V segments, including TRBV6-2 and TRBV6-3, could not be told apart with the 87-base-pair reads, so those segments were excluded. Roughly uniform sequencing depth across donors was assumed in presence/absence analyses, although this assumption may not hold. HLA typing was unavailable for some donors at each locus, so association tests used only the typed subset. The study listed approximately 160 TCR beta chains as associated with cytomegalovirus. A later genetic analysis reported fewer N-insertions in productive TCRs among donors in an Asian-associated ancestry cluster than the roughly 640-donor mean. In an earlier analysis of about 600 of the donors, most TCR beta V segments appeared in productive rearrangements about 87% or about 30% of the time, broadly matching IMGT annotations. A later genetic analysis associated a missense DCLRE1C variant with V-gene and J-gene trimming of TCR beta chains, and an independent cohort replicated the association.

Worth noting for this clone: It lacks a known antigen. Base qualities are not at hand, and no much larger clone is one base apart.

Germline trimming: 2 bases from V, 6 bases from J; junction bases outside gene matches: 10. From the cysteine up to the phenylalanine, the CDR3 has a length of 15 residues. Only the CDR3 portion is preserved as DNA: 45 bases, with reading frame beginning at the first base. CDR1 and CDR2 are drawn from the germline V gene: SGDLS, YYNGEE. The library was made by the immunoSEQ multiplex PCR assay. For the multiplex PCR, a mixture combining 60 forward primers for TCR Vbeta segments and 13 reverse primers for TCR Jbeta segments was used. The CDR3 region of rearranged TCR beta genes was amplified from genomic DNA by a multiplex PCR assay. On the Illumina HiSeq System, the amplified TCR beta libraries were sequenced as 87-base-pair reads. The original methods were these. Across the 500 to 850 repertoires, a later analysis counted 80 million or so unique TCR beta chains, around 11 million of which were shared by at least two donors. Raw reads were error-corrected and collapsed into unique sequences with a nearest-neighbor algorithm that merged closely related sequences to remove PCR and sequencing errors. Alignment of CDR3 sequences to IMGT reference sequences was used to assign V, D and J gene segments. For a sequence to be retained, a match of at least six nucleotides was required to both a V gene segment and a J gene segment. A rearrangement counted as productive if the CDR3 had no stop codons and remained in frame with V and J, and every other rearrangement counted as non-productive. Following IMGT convention, CDR3 was defined as the stretch from the second conserved V-encoded cysteine to the conserved J-encoded phenylalanine. The earlier analysis of some 600 of the donors excluded sequences that lacked an unambiguous match to a single V gene segment. An earlier analysis of a few hundred of the donors classified V segments as functional when productive rearrangements were above 56.7% and as segregating when the standard deviation between donors was above 5%. A statistical classification framework was developed to diagnose cytomegalovirus status using the catalog of TCR beta chain sequences. A later analysis assigned V and J genes by comparing TCR nucleotide sequences with IMGT/GENE-DB human TR gene sequences. The TCRdist pipeline was used in a later analysis to assign CDR3 sequences and most-parsimonious VDJ recombination scenarios. In a later analysis, every TCR beta chain was defined by the combination of its CDR3 amino acid sequence and its V-gene family, and reads without a unique V-gene family were dropped. As a way to deal with suspected cross-contamination and a sequencing artifact, a later analysis dropped under 600 nucleotide sequences that were highly shared and had low generation probability. A later analysis calculated a clonal expansion index for each public chain from normalized within-repertoire ranks of inferred template counts. A later analysis computed generation probabilities with a VDJ recombination model fitted to out-of-frame rearrangements, and checked the results against IGoR. In a later analysis, hypergeometric tests were used to score TCR-TCR, TCR-HLA and TCR-CMV co-occurrence, with a repertoire-size bias correction applied to TCR pairs. A later analysis estimated false discovery rates by permuting HLA or CMV assignments 20 times. In a later analysis, co-occurring TCRs were grouped using DBSCAN, with TCRdist sequence similarity added in when clustering inside HLA-allele-positive subsets. For co-occurrence clustering, repertoires with fewer than 30,000 or more than 120,000 public chains were excluded, along with five or six repertoires with anomalous nucleotide sharing. Drawn from immuneACCESS, this table holds only the in-frame rearrangements with V and J called that TCRdb kept. Clones are partly lost; checked studies trace under half to an unresolved V gene and leave the rest unexplained. V and J calls and clone size are as listed in that table; D and trimming were resolved from the DNA. The sample yields fewer than 85,000 clones; 72% were counted once. Of the sample, roughly 4.5% is held by the ten largest clones.

In total, 600 or so healthy bone marrow donors made up the cohort. At the time of sampling, all cohort members were nominally healthy, though unrecorded immune exposures were likely present. The donor was CMV seropositive and belonged to the group of 250 to 300 seropositive cohort members. A peripheral blood sample was collected from each donor, and TCR beta sequencing was performed on peripheral blood mononuclear cells. The Qiagen DNeasy Blood Extraction Kit was used to extract genomic DNA from the blood cell samples. This clonotype was obtained from a man aged 60 to 75 in good health and CMV-seropositive. This chain joins TRBV9 to TRBJ2-7, and 8 junction bases match TRBD1. The sequencing input was PBMCs. The CDR3 region reads CASSVDWAGGREQYF. The nucleotide sequence reads as follows: TGTGCCAGCAGCGTGGACTGGGCAGGGGGCCGCGAGCAGTACTTC.